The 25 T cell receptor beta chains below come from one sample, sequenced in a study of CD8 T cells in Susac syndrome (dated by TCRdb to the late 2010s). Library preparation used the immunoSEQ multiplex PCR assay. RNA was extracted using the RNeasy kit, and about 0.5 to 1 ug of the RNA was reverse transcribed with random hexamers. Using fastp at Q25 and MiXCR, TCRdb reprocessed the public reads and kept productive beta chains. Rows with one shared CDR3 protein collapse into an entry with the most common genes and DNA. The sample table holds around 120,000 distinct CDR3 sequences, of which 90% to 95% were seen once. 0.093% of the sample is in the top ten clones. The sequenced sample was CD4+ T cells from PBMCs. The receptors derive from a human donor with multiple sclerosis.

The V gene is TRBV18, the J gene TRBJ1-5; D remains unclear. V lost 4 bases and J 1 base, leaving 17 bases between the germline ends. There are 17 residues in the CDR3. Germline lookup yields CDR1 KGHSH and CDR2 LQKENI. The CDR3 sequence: CASSRSSILLSNQPQHF. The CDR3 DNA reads TGTGCCAGCTCACGGAGTTCGATACTATTGAGCAATCAGCCCCAGCATTTT.

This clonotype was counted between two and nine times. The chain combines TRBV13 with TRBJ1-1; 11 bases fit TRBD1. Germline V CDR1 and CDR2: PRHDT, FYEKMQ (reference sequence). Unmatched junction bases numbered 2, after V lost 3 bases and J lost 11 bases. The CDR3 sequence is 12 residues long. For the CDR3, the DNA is TGTGCCAGCAGCTTCGGACAGGGGGCGGCTTTCTTT. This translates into CASSFGQGAAFF.

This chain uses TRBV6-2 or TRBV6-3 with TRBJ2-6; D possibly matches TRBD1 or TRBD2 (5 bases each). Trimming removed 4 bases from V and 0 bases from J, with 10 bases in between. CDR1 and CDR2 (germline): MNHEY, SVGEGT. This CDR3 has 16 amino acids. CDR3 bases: TGTGCCAGCAGTTCCGGGGCCAGCTCTGGGGCCAACGTCCTGACTTTC. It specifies CASSSGASSGANVLTF.

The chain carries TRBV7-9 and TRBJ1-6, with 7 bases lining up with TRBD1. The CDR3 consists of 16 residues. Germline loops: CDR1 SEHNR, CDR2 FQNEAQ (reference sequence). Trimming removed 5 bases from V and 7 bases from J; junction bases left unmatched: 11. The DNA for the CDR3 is TGTGCCAGCAGCCGCCATCCTACAGGGGTAAATTCACCCCTCCACTTT. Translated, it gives CASSRHPTGVNSPLHF.

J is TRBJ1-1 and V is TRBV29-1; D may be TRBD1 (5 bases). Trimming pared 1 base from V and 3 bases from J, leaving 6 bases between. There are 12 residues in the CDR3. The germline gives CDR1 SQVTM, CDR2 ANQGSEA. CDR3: CSVEGRDTEAFF. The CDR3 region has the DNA TGCAGCGTTGAAGGCAGGGACACTGAAGCTTTCTTT.

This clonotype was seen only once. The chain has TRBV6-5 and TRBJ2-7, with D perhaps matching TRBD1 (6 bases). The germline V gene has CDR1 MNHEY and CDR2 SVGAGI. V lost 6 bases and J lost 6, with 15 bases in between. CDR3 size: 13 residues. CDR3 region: CASRRGPRGEQYF. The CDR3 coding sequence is TGTGCCAGCAGAAGAGGGCCCAGGGGCGAGCAGTACTTC.

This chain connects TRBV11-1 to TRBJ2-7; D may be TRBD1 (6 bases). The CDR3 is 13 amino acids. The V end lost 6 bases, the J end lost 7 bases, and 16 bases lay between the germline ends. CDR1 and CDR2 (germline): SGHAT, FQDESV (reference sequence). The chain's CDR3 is CASSPRTDREQYF. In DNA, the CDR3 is TGTGCCAGCAGTCCCCGAACAGACAGGGAGCAGTACTTC. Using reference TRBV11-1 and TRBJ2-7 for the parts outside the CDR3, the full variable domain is EAEVAQSPRYKITEKSQAVAFWCDPISGHATLYWYRQILGQGPELLVQFQDESVVDDSQLPKDRFSAERLKGVDSTLKIQPAELGDSAMYLCASSPRTDREQYFGPGTRLTVT.

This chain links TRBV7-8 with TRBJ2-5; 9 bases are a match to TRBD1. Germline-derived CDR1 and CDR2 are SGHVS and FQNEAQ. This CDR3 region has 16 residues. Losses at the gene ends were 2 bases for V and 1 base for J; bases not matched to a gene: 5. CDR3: CASSLSGTGSQETQYF. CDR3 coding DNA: TGTGCCAGCAGCTTATCGGGGACAGGGTCCCAAGAGACCCAGTACTTC. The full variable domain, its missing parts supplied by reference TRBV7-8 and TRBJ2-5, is GAGVSQSPRYKVAKRGQDVALRCDPISGHVSLFWYQQALGQGPEFLTYFQNEAQLDKSGLPSDRFFAERPEGSVSTLKIQRTQQEDSAVYLCASSLSGTGSQETQYFGPGTRLLVL.

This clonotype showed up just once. As DNA, the CDR3 is TGCGCCAGCAGCCTGGGACACATAAGAGATACTGGGAATGAGCAGTTCTTC. Protein: CASSLGHIRDTGNEQFF. V usage is TRBV4-1 and J usage is TRBJ2-1, with D possibly matching TRBD1 (6 bases). The germline V gene encodes CDR1 MGHRA and CDR2 YSYEKL. This CDR3 comprises 17 residues. V was shortened by 4 bases and J by 7 bases, with 23 bases between the two germline ends.

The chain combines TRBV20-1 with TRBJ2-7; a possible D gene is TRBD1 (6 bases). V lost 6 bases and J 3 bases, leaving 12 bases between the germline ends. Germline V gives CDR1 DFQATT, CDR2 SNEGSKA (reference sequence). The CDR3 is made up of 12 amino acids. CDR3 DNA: TGCAGTGCCACACGGACAGTCTACGAGCAGTACTTC. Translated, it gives CSATRTVYEQYF.

DNA for the CDR3: TGTGCCAGCAGTTGGGGAGGGACAGAATCCTACGAGCAGTACTTC. This sequence encodes CASSWGGTESYEQYF. The J gene is TRBJ2-7, the V gene TRBV28; either TRBD1 or TRBD2 may fit D (7 bases each). The CDR3 is made up of 15 amino acids. V was clipped by 4 bases and J by 1 base, with 14 bases between them. Germline-derived CDR1 and CDR2 are MDHEN and SYDVKM. Full variable domain (missing parts from reference TRBV28 and TRBJ2-7): DVKVTQSSRYLVKRTGEKVFLECVQDMDHENMFWYRQDPGLGLRLIYFSYDVKMKEKGDIPEGYSVSREKKERFSLILESASTNQTSMYLCASSWGGTESYEQYFGPGTRLTVT.

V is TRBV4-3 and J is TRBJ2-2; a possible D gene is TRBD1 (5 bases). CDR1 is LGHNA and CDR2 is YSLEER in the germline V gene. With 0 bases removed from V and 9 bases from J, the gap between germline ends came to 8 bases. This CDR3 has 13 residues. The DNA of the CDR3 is TGCGCCAGCAGCCAAGAGATGGGGCGGGAGCTGTTTTTT. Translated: CASSQEMGRELFF.

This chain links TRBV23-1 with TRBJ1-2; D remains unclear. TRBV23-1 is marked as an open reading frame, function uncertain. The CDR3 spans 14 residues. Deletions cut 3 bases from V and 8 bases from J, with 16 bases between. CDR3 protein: CASSHQQGLEGYTF. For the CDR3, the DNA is TGCGCCAGCAGTCATCAACAAGGGCTTGAGGGCTACACCTTC.

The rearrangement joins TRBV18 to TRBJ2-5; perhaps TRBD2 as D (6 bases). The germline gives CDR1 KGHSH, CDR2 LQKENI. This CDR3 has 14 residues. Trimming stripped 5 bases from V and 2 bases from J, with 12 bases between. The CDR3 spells CASSSRDFQETQYF. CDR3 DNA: TGTGCCAGCTCAAGCCGGGACTTTCAAGAGACCCAGTACTTC.

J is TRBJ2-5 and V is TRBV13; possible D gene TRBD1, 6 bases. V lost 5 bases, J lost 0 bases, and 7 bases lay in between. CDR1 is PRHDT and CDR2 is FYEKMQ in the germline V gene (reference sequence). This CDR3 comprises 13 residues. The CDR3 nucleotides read TGTGCCAGCAGCCGGGACAACCAAGAGACCCAGTACTTC. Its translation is CASSRDNQETQYF.

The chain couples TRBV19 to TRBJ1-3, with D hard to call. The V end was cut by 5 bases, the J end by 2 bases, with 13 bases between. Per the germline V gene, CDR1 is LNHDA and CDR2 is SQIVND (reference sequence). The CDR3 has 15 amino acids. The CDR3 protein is CASSPRRATGNTIYF. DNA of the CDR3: TGTGCCAGTAGTCCCAGGAGGGCAACTGGAAACACCATATATTTT.

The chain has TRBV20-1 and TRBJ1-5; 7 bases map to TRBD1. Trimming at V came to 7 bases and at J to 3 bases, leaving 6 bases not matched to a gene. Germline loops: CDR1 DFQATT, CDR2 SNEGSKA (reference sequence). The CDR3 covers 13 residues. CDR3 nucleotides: TGCAGTGTTGAGGGACAGTACAATCAGCCCCAGCATTTT. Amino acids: CSVEGQYNQPQHF.

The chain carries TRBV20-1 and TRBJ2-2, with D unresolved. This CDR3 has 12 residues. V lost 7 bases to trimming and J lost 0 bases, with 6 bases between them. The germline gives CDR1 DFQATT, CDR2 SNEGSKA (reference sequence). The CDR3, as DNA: TGCAGTGTCTATGCGAACACCGGGGAGCTGTTTTTT. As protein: CSVYANTGELFF.

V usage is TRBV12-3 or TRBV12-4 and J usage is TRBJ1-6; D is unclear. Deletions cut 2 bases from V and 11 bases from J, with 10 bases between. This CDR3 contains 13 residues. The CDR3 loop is CASSLTGQTPLHF. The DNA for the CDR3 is TGTGCCAGCAGTTTAACCGGCCAGACACCCCTCCACTTT.

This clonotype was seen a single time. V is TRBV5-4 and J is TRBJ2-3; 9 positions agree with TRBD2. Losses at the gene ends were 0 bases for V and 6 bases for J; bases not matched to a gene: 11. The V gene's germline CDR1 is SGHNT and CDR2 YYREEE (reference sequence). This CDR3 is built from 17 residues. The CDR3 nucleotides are TGTGCCAGCAGCTTGGTTCGGGGCGGGGGGGCCTTGGATACGCAGTATTTT. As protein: CASSLVRGGGALDTQYF. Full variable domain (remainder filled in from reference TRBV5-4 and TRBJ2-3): ETGVTQSPTHLIKTRGQQVTLRCSSQSGHNTVSWYQQALGQGPQFIFQYYREEENGRGNFPPRFSGLQFPNYSSELNVNALELDDSALYLCASSLVRGGGALDTQYFGPGTRLTVL.

CDR3 amino acids: CASTQQGGPYEQYF. The CDR3 nucleotides read TGTGCCAGCACCCAACAGGGGGGACCCTACGAGCAGTACTTC. V gene TRBV28 combines with J gene TRBJ2-7; 8 bases fit TRBD1. J lost 2 bases, V lost 7 bases, and 7 bases had no gene match. Germline V gene data show CDR1 as MDHEN and CDR2 as SYDVKM. The CDR3 contains 14 residues.

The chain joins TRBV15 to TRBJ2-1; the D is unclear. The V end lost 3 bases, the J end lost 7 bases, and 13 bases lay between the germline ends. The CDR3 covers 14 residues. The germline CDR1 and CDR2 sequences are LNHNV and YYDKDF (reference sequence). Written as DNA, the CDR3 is TGTGCCACCAGCAGGCAACAGAGGAATAATGAGCAGTTCTTC. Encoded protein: CATSRQQRNNEQFF.

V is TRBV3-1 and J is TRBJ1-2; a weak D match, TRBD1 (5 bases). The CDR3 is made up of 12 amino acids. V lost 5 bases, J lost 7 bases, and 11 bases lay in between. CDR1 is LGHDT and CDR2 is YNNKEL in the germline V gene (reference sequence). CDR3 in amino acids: CASSGGPIGYTF. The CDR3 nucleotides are TGTGCCAGCAGCGGGGGACCAATTGGCTACACCTTC.

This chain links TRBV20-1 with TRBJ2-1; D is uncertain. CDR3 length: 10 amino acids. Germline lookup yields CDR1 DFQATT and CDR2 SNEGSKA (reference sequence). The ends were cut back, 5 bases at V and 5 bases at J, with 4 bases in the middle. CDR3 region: CSAHDNEQFF. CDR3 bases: TGCAGTGCTCACGACAATGAGCAGTTCTTC.

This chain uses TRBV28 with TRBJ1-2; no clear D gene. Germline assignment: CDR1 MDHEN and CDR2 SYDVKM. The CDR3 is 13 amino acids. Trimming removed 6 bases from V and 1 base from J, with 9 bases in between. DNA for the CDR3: TGTGCCAGCAGCCTTACACATAACTATGGCTACACCTTC. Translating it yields CASSLTHNYGYTF.